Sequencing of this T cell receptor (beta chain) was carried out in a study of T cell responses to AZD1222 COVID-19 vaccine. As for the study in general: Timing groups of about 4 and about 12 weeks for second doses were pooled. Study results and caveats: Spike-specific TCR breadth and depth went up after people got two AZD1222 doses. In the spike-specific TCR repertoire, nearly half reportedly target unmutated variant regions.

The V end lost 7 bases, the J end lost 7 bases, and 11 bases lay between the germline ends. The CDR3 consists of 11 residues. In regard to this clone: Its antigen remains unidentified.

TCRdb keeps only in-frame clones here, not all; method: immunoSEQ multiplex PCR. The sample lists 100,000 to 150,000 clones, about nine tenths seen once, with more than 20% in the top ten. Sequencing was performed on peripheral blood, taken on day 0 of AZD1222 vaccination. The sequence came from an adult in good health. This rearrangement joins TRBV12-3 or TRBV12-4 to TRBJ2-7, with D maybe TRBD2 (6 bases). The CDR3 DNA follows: TGTGCCAGCATTTCACGGGGGGAGCAGTACTTC. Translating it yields CASISRGEQYF.